Only a few counts were recorded for the clone carrying this T cell receptor (beta chain). As handled by the study authors: How many nucleated cells were present was estimated from reference gene primer amplification. Profiled with immunoSEQ multiplex PCR; TCRdb holds only in-frame clones, not every one. Clone size and the V and J calls come from that table; the DNA yielded D and trimming. This sample has fewer than 300,000 clones; roughly nine tenths occur once, and the top ten carry 2% to 2.5%. This sample stems from a study of blood T cell repertoires in COVID-19. Overall study context: Both acute and convalescent COVID-19 samples were obtained from the United States, Italy and Spain. In each case, the material was cDNA or gDNA derived from T cells, B-cell-depleted T cells, or PBMCs.

Germline values: CDR1 SGHNT, CDR2 YYREEE (reference sequence). V was clipped by 0 bases and J by 4 bases, with 7 bases between them. The CDR3 sequence is 14 residues long. Seattle cases were enrolled at active infection and followed longitudinally. The genes are TRBV5-4 and TRBJ1-4; perhaps TRBD1 as D (6 bases). This TCR derives from a woman in her 30s with COVID-19, enrolled during active disease. Input material: peripheral blood. The CDR3 sequence: CASSLGTDNEKLFF. CDR3 coding DNA: TGTGCCAGCAGCTTGGGGACAGATAATGAAAAACTGTTTTTT.